This TCR beta chain emerged from a study of T cells in Graves' hyperthyroidism and ophthalmopathy. Germline-derived CDR1 and CDR2 are MNHEY and SMNVEV (reference sequence). V was cut by 6 bases and J by 1 base, with 16 bases left in between. The CDR3 runs 15 residues. This clonotype has a count of ten or more. Its antigen is not known. It was considered stable Graves' hyperthyroidism when ophthalmopathy did not progress within 18 months. Amplified regions were TCR beta CDR3 sequences from RNA transcripts. Using the HTBI primer set, a first-round RT-PCR was run on the TCR CDR3. A single record per CDR3 protein comes from TCRdb applying MiXCR to the multiplex PCR reads. In the table there are 300,000 to 450,000 distinct CDR3 sequences, roughly 14% of which are singletons. Study outcomes and limitations: In the blood, most expanded thyroid clonotypes above 0.001 appeared as well.

The chain couples TRBV27 to TRBJ2-7, with D possibly being TRBD1 (7 bases). Sequenced material: blood. This TCR was recovered from a woman in her sixties or seventies with Graves' hyperthyroidism. The CDR3 sequence is CASRAGQGGSYEQYF. The CDR3, as DNA: TGTGCCAGCAGGGCGGGGCAGGGGGGATCCTACGAGCAGTACTTC.